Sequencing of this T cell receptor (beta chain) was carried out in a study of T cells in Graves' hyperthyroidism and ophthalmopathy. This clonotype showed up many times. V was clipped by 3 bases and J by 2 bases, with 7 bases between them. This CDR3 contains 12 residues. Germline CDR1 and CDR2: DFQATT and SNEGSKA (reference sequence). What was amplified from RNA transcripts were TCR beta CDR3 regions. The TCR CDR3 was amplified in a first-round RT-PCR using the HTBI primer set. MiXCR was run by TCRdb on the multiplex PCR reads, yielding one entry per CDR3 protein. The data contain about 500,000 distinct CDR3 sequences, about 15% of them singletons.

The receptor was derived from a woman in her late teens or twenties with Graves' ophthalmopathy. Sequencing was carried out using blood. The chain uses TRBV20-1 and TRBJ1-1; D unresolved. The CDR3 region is CSASTGNTEAFF. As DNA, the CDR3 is TGCAGTGCTAGTACGGGTAACACTGAAGCTTTCTTT.